Listed here are 4 T cell receptor beta chains from one sample, sequenced in a study of blood T cells in healthy people across ages. Together with a sample-barcoded 5' primer, a J-beta primer mix was included in a second PCR lasting about 7 to 11 cycles. A single record per CDR3 protein comes from TCRdb applying MiXCR to the 5' RACE reads. Altogether about 940,000 distinct CDR3 sequences are present, around 49% being singletons, with the ten largest covering 10% to 15%. Sample: blood. Receptor source: a man aged 30 to 45 in good health.

This chain uses TRBV6-2 or TRBV6-3 with TRBJ2-3, with D possibly matching TRBD2 (5 bases). Germline CDR1 is MNHEY and CDR2 is SVGEGT. V was trimmed by 2 bases and J by 8 bases, leaving 8 bases between them. This CDR3 is built from 12 residues. The CDR3 region has the DNA TGTGCCAGCAGTTACCAGCGGCGTACGCAGTATTTT. As protein: CASSYQRRTQYF.

The chain links TRBV7-2 to TRBJ1-5, with D possibly TRBD1 on 5 matching bases. The CDR3 sequence is 14 residues long. The germline V gene encodes CDR1 SGHTA and CDR2 FQGNSA. V dropped 11 bases and J dropped 2 bases, with 16 bases sitting between them. The chain's CDR3 is CACALGLGNQPQHF. The CDR3, as DNA: TGTGCCTGCGCTTTGGGGCTGGGCAATCAGCCCCAGCATTTT.

The chain has TRBV4-1 and TRBJ2-7; tentatively, D is TRBD1 (5 bases). The CDR3 totals 15 residues. The germline V gene encodes CDR1 MGHRA and CDR2 YSYEKL. V lost 4 bases, J lost 6 bases, and 19 bases lay in between. CDR3 loop: CASSPLRQGRSEQYF. The CDR3 nucleotides read TGCGCCAGCAGCCCCCTGCGGCAGGGCCGGTCCGAGCAGTACTTC.

In its sample, this clonotype was seen a few times. The chain is built from TRBV28 and TRBJ1-2; D is undetermined. Trimming shortened V by 6 bases and J by 0 bases, and 17 bases separated the two germline ends. Looked up from germline, CDR1 is MDHEN and CDR2 is SYDVKM. The CDR3 totals 16 residues. The CDR3 spells CASSFATADTNYGYTF. Here the CDR3 DNA reads TGTGCCAGCAGCTTCGCGACCGCCGACACTAACTATGGCTACACCTTC.